This T cell receptor beta chain was sequenced during a study of T cells in Graves' hyperthyroidism and ophthalmopathy. Findings of the study overall: The majority of expanded thyroid clonotypes above 0.001 also appeared in blood.

There are a few counts of this clonotype. Its antigen is undetermined. Researchers took RNA transcripts and amplified the TCR beta CDR3 regions from them. Primed by the HTBI set, a first-round RT-PCR was run on the TCR CDR3. TCRdb reprocessed the multiplex PCR reads via MiXCR and lists one record per CDR3 protein. The sample lists about 290,000 distinct CDR3 sequences; roughly 15% were seen once. Hyperthyroidism, newly diagnosed and lasting under 2 months, affected patients aged 18 to 65. Any patient presenting with uncontrolled infection, other autoimmune disease, pregnancy or lactation was left out. The CDR3 is 16 amino acids. Trimming took 5 bases from V and 1 from J, leaving 14 bases between them. Germline V gives CDR1 MNHNS, CDR2 SASEGT.

This receptor was taken from a woman in her twenties or thirties with Graves' hyperthyroidism that later progressed to Graves' ophthalmopathy. The chain has TRBV6-1 and TRBJ2-2; D is uncertain. Sequencing was carried out using blood. In nucleotides, the CDR3 is TGTGCCAGCAGTCCCCCGAGCGAGTGGAACACCGGGGAGCTGTTTTTT. The encoded protein is CASSPPSEWNTGELFF.